A selection of T cell receptor beta chains follows, all from one sample in a study of cytomegalovirus exposure and HLA in healthy donors. Data came from immunoSEQ multiplex PCR; TCRdb stores just in-frame clones and leaves some out. The data hold 150,000 or so clones, with around two thirds observed a single time. The material sequenced was PBMCs. Receptors were obtained from a man aged 25-40 years in good health and CMV-seropositive. The CDR3 runs from the conserved cysteine through the conserved F or W. A D gene is named only where the DNA matches it firmly. Some rows mark clone size as missing; the rest say once, few, many or name a class of expanded clone.

TRBJ1-1,-,-,TRBV30,TGTGCCTGGAGTGTACTTGGGCCCCGAGGGGCTTTCTTT,CAWSVLGPRGAFF
TRBJ2-7,-,-,TRBV2,TGTGCCAGCAGTAAGGCTCGGAGCTCCTACGAGCAGTACTTC,CASSKARSSYEQYF
TRBJ2-5,once,TRBD1,TRBV9,TGTGCCAGCAGCGTAGGGCTGACGGGACAGAATACCCAGTACTTC,CASSVGLTGQNTQYF
TRBJ2-3,-,-,TRBV9,TGTGCCAGCAGCGGCGGTAGTAACACAGATACGCAGTATTTT,CASSGGSNTDTQYF
TRBJ2-5,-,-,TRBV30,TGTGCCTGGAGTGTACAGCGGTCGTACCAAGAGACCCAGTACTTC,CAWSVQRSYQETQYF
TRBJ2-7,-,TRBD2,TRBV10-1,TGCGCCAGCGGAGTAGCGGGAGCTAGCGAGCAGTACTTC,CASGVAGASEQYF
TRBJ2-6,few,TRBD1,TRBV19,TGTGCCAGTAGTCAAACAGGGGCCTCTGGGGCCAACGTCCTGACTTTC,CASSQTGASGANVLTF
TRBJ2-7,-,TRBD2,TRBV19,TGTGCCAGTAGTATGAGGCTCTGGGGAGGGACTAGGGACCACGAGCAGTACTTC,CASSMRLWGGTRDHEQYF
TRBJ1-1,-,-,TRBV5-4,TGTGCCGGTGGGGGGGAGGTGGAAGCAGCTTTCTTT,CAGGGEVEAAFF
TRBJ2-1,-,-,TRBV10-2,TGCGCCAGCAGTGAGTTGCTAGTCTCCTACAATGAGCAGTTCTTC,CASSELLVSYNEQFF
TRBJ2-2,few,-,TRBV29-1,TGCAGCGTTGGGGGAGAAGGCTTGGCCGGGGAGCTGTTTTTT,CSVGGEGLAGELFF
TRBJ1-1,-,TRBD1,TRBV10-1,TGCGCCACCAGACGGGACAGGGGTTCAGGTGAAGCTTTCTTT,CATRRDRGSGEAFF
TRBJ1-5,-,-,TRBV19,TGTGCCAGTAGTTCAGACAGCTATAGCAATCAGCCCCAGCATTTT,CASSSDSYSNQPQHF
TRBJ2-3,-,TRBD2,TRBV5-1,TGCGCCAGCGTCCGGGGACTAGCGGGAGAAGATACGCAGTATTTT,CASVRGLAGEDTQYF
TRBJ1-2,once,TRBD1,TRBV6-6,TGTGCCAGCAGTCGCGTGGGACAGGCGAACTATGGCTACACCTTC,CASSRVGQANYGYTF
TRBJ2-7,-,-,TRBV5-6,TGTGCCAGCAGCGCAGGAGGTTACGAGCAGTACTTC,CASSAGGYEQYF
TRBJ2-1,few,TRBD2,TRBV7-3,TGTGCCAGCAGCTTAAATTTCGGGGGGTCACTAGCGGGGCTATACAATGAGCAGTTCTTC,CASSLNFGGSLAGLYNEQFF
TRBJ2-7,-,TRBD1,TRBV6-1,TGTGCCAGCAGTGAGTTGACAGGGCACTACGAGCAGTACTTC,CASSELTGHYEQYF
TRBJ1-5,-,-,TRBV7-8,TGTGCCAGCAGCTTAGGCAGTAGGGGGGGTCAGCCCCAGCATTTT,CASSLGSRGGQPQHF
TRBJ1-6,-,TRBD1,TRBV6-9,TGTGCCAACCCAACAGGGGGCGAATATTATTCACCCCTCCACTTT,CANPTGGEYYSPLHF
TRBJ1-1,-,-,TRBV19,TGTGCCAGTACCGCATGGGGAGACAAAACCACTGAAGCTTTCTTT,CASTAWGDKTTEAFF
TRBJ1-1,-,TRBD1,TRBV7-6,TGTGCCAGCAGCTTAGCGCCCGGGACAGGGAGTGAAGCTTTCTTT,CASSLAPGTGSEAFF
TRBJ1-1,-,-,TRBV7-9,TGTGCCAGCAGCTTAGTAGGGGGGGCGGGTAGCACTGAAGCTTTCTTT,CASSLVGGAGSTEAFF
TRBJ2-6,-,-,TRBV6-6,TGTGCCAGCACTGACTCGCGGATTATGGGGGCCAACGTCCTGACTTTC,CASTDSRIMGANVLTF
TRBJ1-2,once,-,TRBV11-2,TGTGCCAGCAGCTTAGATCGTGGCAGCTATGGCTACACCTTC,CASSLDRGSYGYTF
TRBJ2-5,-,-,TRBV10-1,TGCGCCAGCAGTGACATTGGGCAGGGGGGTCCGGAGACCCAGTACTTC,CASSDIGQGGPETQYF
TRBJ1-1,few,TRBD1,TRBV27,TGTGCCAGCAGTTTGGACAGGGCCAAGAGTGAAGCTTTCTTT,CASSLDRAKSEAFF
TRBJ2-7,-,-,TRBV6-5,TGTGCCAGCAGTGCGAGTCACTACGAGCAGTACTTC,CASSASHYEQYF
TRBJ2-7,-,-,TRBV9,TGTGCCAGCAGCGCCGGCTACGAGCAGTACTTC,CASSAGYEQYF
TRBJ1-1,few,-,TRBV10-1,TGCGCCACCCCTCCCCCCGGGAACACTGAAGCTTTCTTT,CATPPPGNTEAFF
TRBJ2-3,-,TRBD2,TRBV7-6,TGTGCCAGCAGCTTTGACGCTAGCGGGAACACAGATACGCAGTATTTT,CASSFDASGNTDTQYF
TRBJ2-7,-,-,TRBV11-3,TGTGCCAGCAGCTTATCTAGCGAGAGCGCCCACTCCTACGAGCAGTACTTC,CASSLSSESAHSYEQYF
TRBJ2-2,-,-,TRBV5-1,TGCGCCAGCAGCTTTGACAGTTATCGGGGGGAGCTGTTTTTT,CASSFDSYRGELFF
TRBJ1-1,-,TRBD1,TRBV9,TGTGCCAGCAGCGTAGCGGTCATGACAGGGGACACTGAAGCTTTCTTT,CASSVAVMTGDTEAFF
TRBJ2-7,-,TRBD2,TRBV9,TGTGCCAGCAGCCCACCGGCGGGAGGTTCCTACGAGCAGTACTTC,CASSPPAGGSYEQYF
TRBJ2-1,once,-,TRBV6-5,TGTGCCAGCAGTTACTCCCGTCCGGGGTCGGATGAGCAGTTCTTC,CASSYSRPGSDEQFF
TRBJ2-2,-,TRBD2,TRBV5-6,TGTGCCAGCAGCTATAGCGGGGACTCTCTTCTCACCGGGGAGCTGTTTTTT,CASSYSGDSLLTGELFF
TRBJ2-7,-,-,TRBV28,TGTGCCAGCAGTTTATCGGGTTACGAGCAGTACTTC,CASSLSGYEQYF
TRBJ1-4,-,TRBD1,TRBV9,TGTGCCAGCAGCTTCGGGACAGGGGGCGGAAAACTGTTTTTT,CASSFGTGGGKLFF
TRBJ1-1,few,-,TRBV6-1,TGTGCCAGCAGGCGGGACTCTTGGACTGAAGCTTTCTTT,CASRRDSWTEAFF
TRBJ2-3,-,-,TRBV5-1,TGCGCCAGCTTCCCCGGGACAATCACCACAGATACGCAGTATTTT,CASFPGTITTDTQYF
TRBJ2-5,-,-,TRBV5-1,TGCGCCAGCAGCTTGAGGCGGGACCAAGAGACCCAGTACTTC,CASSLRRDQETQYF
TRBJ1-1,-,-,TRBV7-8,TGTGCCAGCAGCCCCTACCGGTTTCGAGGGCAGATAGGCGCTGAAGCTTTCTTT,CASSPYRFRGQIGAEAFF
TRBJ2-5,-,TRBD1,TRBV7-2,TGTGCCAGCAGCAGGACAGGGGGCGGTAGTAGCCAAGAGACCCAGTACTTC,CASSRTGGGSSQETQYF
TRBJ1-5,once,-,TRBV7-8,TGTGCCAGCAGCTTATCCACCCGGGGTCCCCGACCCCAGCATTTT,CASSLSTRGPRPQHF
TRBJ2-3,-,TRBD2,TRBV10-1,TGCGCCAGCAGTGAGTTCACGGGAGGAAACACAGATACGCAGTATTTT,CASSEFTGGNTDTQYF
TRBJ2-7,few,TRBD1,TRBV6-1,TGTGCCAGCAGTGCCTACAGGGGTGGCTACGAGCAGTACTTC,CASSAYRGGYEQYF
TRBJ2-5,-,-,TRBV7-9,TGTGCCAGCAGCTCGCCAGGGGAAGAGACCCAGTACTTC,CASSSPGEETQYF
TRBJ2-5,-,-,TRBV28,TGTGCCAGCAGTTTTCAGGGAGAGACCCAGTACTTC,CASSFQGETQYF
TRBJ1-2,-,TRBD1,TRBV6-4,TGTGCCAGCAGTCTAGAGGCTACCGGACAGGGGAGTATGTGCACCTTC,CASSLEATGQGSMCTF
TRBJ1-2,-,-,TRBV9,TGTGCCAGCAGCCCCGGTGTGGGAGAAGGCTACACCTTC,CASSPGVGEGYTF
TRBJ1-1,few,-,TRBV5-4,TGTGCCAGCAGCTTGGGGGCGCGAACTGAAGCTTTCTTT,CASSLGARTEAFF
TRBJ2-2,few,TRBD2,TRBV29-1,TGCAGCGCCAACAGCGGGGGGGACACCGGGGAGCTGTTTTTT,CSANSGGDTGELFF